The text below deals with one T cell receptor (beta chain). This table comes from immunoSEQ multiplex PCR, and its TCRdb copy is limited to in-frame clones, with some not included. The sample contains roughly 100,000 clones, more than 90% of which appear only once. The source of the sample is a study of T cell changes during pregnancy in multiple sclerosis. V lost 5 bases to trimming and J lost 5 bases, with 18 bases between them. CDR3 length: 15 amino acids. Germline CDR1 reads SNHLY; CDR2 reads FYNNEI. This receptor was taken from a female donor with multiple sclerosis, enrolled in a pregnancy study. The gene calls are TRBV2 and TRBJ1-2; possible D gene TRBD1, 6 bases. Here the sequenced sample was peripheral blood, taken in the second trimester of pregnancy. This CDR3 reads CASSIRTETTYGYTF. DNA of the CDR3: TGTGCCAGCAGTATTAGGACAGAGACCACATATGGCTACACCTTC.